Presented here are 9 T cell receptor beta chains from one specimen sequenced in a study of T cells in women clearing cervical HPV infection. Here immunoSEQ multiplex PCR was the method, and the copy in TCRdb shows in-frame clones only, minus some. The listing records approximately 31,000 clones. Specimen: blood buffy coat. Every receptor here comes from a woman between 18 and 70 years old with a cervical HPV16 infection that either progressed to CIN3+ or cleared (not recorded which).

On this clone: The missing CDR3 end, 3 residues past where the read stops, is filled in from the germline J gene. This sequence joins TRBV7-9 and TRBJ2-3; D is perhaps TRBD1 (6 bases). Trimming stripped 6 bases from V and 2 bases from J, with 15 bases between. Germline loops: CDR1 SEHNR, CDR2 FQNEAQ (reference sequence). CDR3 length: 15 amino acids. The CDR3 bases that were read are TGTGCCAGCAGTTTGGACAGAGAATCCACAGATACG. It is translated as CASSLDRESTDT. The entire CDR3 sequence reads CASSLDRESTDTQYF.

Comment on this clone: The CDR3 end lies 3 residues beyond the end of the read and is filled in from the germline J gene. The rearrangement links TRBV7-9 to TRBJ2-5; tentative D call: TRBD1 (5 bases). V lost 5 bases and J 5 bases, leaving 12 bases between the germline ends. Per germline, CDR1 SEHNR and CDR2 FQNEAQ (reference sequence). The CDR3 has 13 residues. The DNA read from the CDR3 is TGTGCCAGCAGCCCGGAAGGGGTCGAGACC. Translating gives CASSPEGVET. The entire CDR3 reads CASSPEGVETQYF.

A remark on this clone: The CDR3 end lies 3 residues beyond the end of the read and is filled in from the germline J gene. The chain has TRBV20-1 and TRBJ1-2; 7 bases match TRBD1. CDR1 is DFQATT, CDR2 SNEGSKA, per germline (reference sequence). There are 15 residues in the CDR3. The V gene end was trimmed by 0 bases and the J gene end by 4 bases; junction bases not matched to a gene: 8. CDR3 amino acids: CSARDPQGGFYGYTF. The CDR3 DNA, read in part, is TGCAGTGCTAGAGATCCGCAGGGGGGCTTCTATGGC.

With respect to this clone: The read gets to within 3 residues of the CDR3 end, and the germline J gene fills in the rest. The rearrangement links TRBV7-6 to TRBJ2-3; TRBD2 matches at 7 bases. From germline, CDR1 is SGHVS and CDR2 FNYEAQ. V lost 3 bases and J lost 3; bases outside the gene matches: 15. The CDR3 length is 18 residues. CDR3 bases read: TGTGCCAGCAGCTTCGGAGATCCCCAGCGGGGAGGAACAGATACG. Its protein is CASSFGDPQRGGTDT. The CDR3 reads in full as CASSFGDPQRGGTDTQYF. Full variable domain (rest looked up from reference TRBV7-6 and TRBJ2-3): GAGVSQSPRYKVTKRGQDVALRCDPISGHVSLYWYRQALGQGPEFLTYFNYEAQQDKSGLPNDRFSAERPEGSISTLTIQRTEQRDSAMYRCASSFGDPQRGGTDTQYFGPGTRLTVL.

Turning to this clone: The read ends 3 residues shy of where the CDR3 ends; the end is completed using the germline J gene. The V call is TRBV28, the J call TRBJ1-1, with TRBD1 matching over 10 bases. The germline V gene has CDR1 MDHEN and CDR2 SYDVKM. The CDR3 is 16 residues long. J lost 7 bases, V lost 2 bases, and 10 bases had no gene match. CDR3 DNA, as far as it was read: TGTGCCAGCAGTTTACCCCCACCCGGACAGGGGGATGAA. Its protein product is CASSLPPPGQGDE. The full CDR3 protein is CASSLPPPGQGDEAFF.

The DNA read from the CDR3 is TGTGCCAGCACACCAAACAGGGATCGCGAAAAA. Translating gives CASTPNRDREK. The whole CDR3 is CASTPNRDREKLFF. This sequence joins TRBV19 and TRBJ1-4; tentative D call: TRBD1 (6 bases). The read is 3 residues too short to cover the CDR3 end, so that end is filled in from the germline J gene. This CDR3 is built from 14 residues. V was trimmed by 9 bases and J by 8 bases, leaving 19 bases between them. Germline V gives CDR1 LNHDA, CDR2 SQIVND (reference sequence).

Worth noting for this clone: The read halts 3 residues ahead of the CDR3 end, with the missing end drawn from the germline J gene. The V gene is TRBV7-2, the J gene TRBJ2-3; 8 positions agree with TRBD1. With 5 bases clipped from V and 2 bases from J, the junction kept 6 bases outside the gene matches. The germline V gene has CDR1 SGHTA and CDR2 FQGNSA. The CDR3 sequence is 15 residues long. The CDR3 sequence is CASSGRTGYTDTQYF. Partial CDR3 DNA: TGTGCCAGCAGCGGCAGGACAGGGTACACAGATACG. Drawing the rest from reference TRBV7-2 and TRBJ2-3, the complete variable domain is GAGVSQSPSNKVTEKGKDVELRCDPISGHTALYWYRQSLGQGLEFLIYFQGNSAPDKSGLPSDRFSAERTGGSVSTLTIQRTQQEDSAVYLCASSGRTGYTDTQYFGPGTRLTVL.

Partial CDR3 DNA: TGTGCCAGCAGGATGGGACAGGCCTACACAGATACG. Its translation is CASRMGQAYTDT. The full CDR3 is CASRMGQAYTDTQYF. The gene calls are TRBV27 and TRBJ2-3, with 8 bases matching TRBD1. Read sequence stops 3 residues before the CDR3 end, and the germline J gene provides the missing end. The J segment lost 2 bases and the V segment lost 6 bases, leaving 7 bases of the junction unmatched. This CDR3 is built from 15 residues. CDR1 is MNHEY and CDR2 is SMNVEV in the germline V gene (reference sequence).

A note on this clone: The read finishes 3 residues shy of the CDR3 end, and the germline J gene is used to complete it. The V call is TRBV29-1, the J call TRBJ1-2, with 9 bases lining up with TRBD1. The V and J ends lost 7 bases and 2 bases, in that order; junction bases with no gene match: 11. This CDR3 comprises 15 residues. Germline assignment: CDR1 SQVTM and CDR2 ANQGSEA. The CDR3 here is CSAKETGGGNYGYTF. The CDR3 DNA, read in part, is TGCAGCGCCAAGGAGACAGGGGGAGGAAACTATGGC.